A selection of T cell receptor beta chains follows, all from one sample in a study of T cells in Graves' hyperthyroidism and ophthalmopathy. TCRdb reprocessed the multiplex PCR reads via MiXCR and lists one record per CDR3 protein. The sample contains 340,000 or so distinct CDR3 sequences, over 15% of which appear only once. Sample: blood. The origin of the receptors is a woman aged 45-65 years with Graves' hyperthyroidism. CDR3s include the opening cysteine and the closing phenylalanine or tryptophan. The D gene is left open where the match is weak. Rows give clone size only sometimes, using once, few, many, or a class for an expanded clone.

>.|.|TRBJ1-4|TRBV28
CASSWGQGAEKQFF
.
>.|few|TRBJ2-7|TRBV7-2
CASSPGAVLSYEQYF
TGTGCCAGCAGCCCAGGGGCAGTCCTCTCCTACGAGCAGTACTTC
>TRBD1|.|TRBJ1-5|TRBV5-6
CASSLPGQGQPQHF
TGTGCCAGCAGCTTGCCGGGACAGGGCCAGCCCCAGCATTTT
>.|many|TRBJ2-2|TRBV11-3
CASSPEADGELFF
TGTGCCAGCAGCCCGGAAGCGGACGGGGAGCTGTTTTTT
>.|.|TRBJ2-5|TRBV7-3
CASSAGVEETQCF
TGTGCCAGCAGCGCAGGGGTGGAAGAGACCCAGTGCTTC
>TRBD2|many|TRBJ2-1|TRBV10-3
CAISDPGGSNEQFF
TGTGCCATCAGTGATCCGGGAGGTTCCAATGAGCAGTTCTTC
>TRBD1|many|TRBJ2-7|TRBV5-1
CASRSGTGEGEQYF
TGCGCCAGCCGCTCCGGGACAGGGGAGGGCGAGCAGTACTTC
>TRBD1|few|TRBJ1-2|TRBV6-4
CASRAGTGEYGYTF
TGTGCCAGCAGAGCCGGGACAGGGGAATATGGCTACACCTTC
>TRBD2|few|TRBJ2-1|TRBV19
CASSRGTSGRANRFF
TGTGCCAGTAGCCGAGGGACTAGCGGGAGGGCCAATAGGTTCTTC
>TRBD1|few|TRBJ2-1|TRBV28
CASSPEQGARSSEQFF
TGTGCCAGCAGTCCGGAACAGGGGGCGCGATCAAGTGAGCAGTTCTTC
>TRBD1|few|TRBJ1-4|TRBV6-2/TRBV6-3
CAARTGNEKLFF
TGTGCGGCTCGGACAGGGAATGAAAAACTGTTTTTT
>TRBD1|.|TRBJ1-2|TRBV27
CASSPSGTGGYGYTF
TGTGCCAGCAGTCCATCCGGGACAGGAGGCTATGGCTACACCTTC
>TRBD1|many|TRBJ1-1|TRBV6-1
CASSASWTGGTEAFF
TGTGCCAGCAGTGCCTCTTGGACAGGGGGCACTGAAGCTTTCTTT
>.|many|TRBJ2-5|TRBV3-1
CASSPPGVWETQYF
TGTGCCAGCAGCCCCCCGGGGGTCTGGGAGACCCAGTACTTC
>TRBD2|.|TRBJ2-1|TRBV4-1
CASSQGTLAGGLDEQFF
TGCGCCAGCAGCCAAGGGACTTTAGCGGGGGGGCTAGATGAGCAGTTCTTC
>TRBD1|.|TRBJ1-5|TRBV19
CASSIHRTGGQPQHF
TGTGCCAGTAGTATACACCGGACAGGGGGCCAGCCCCAGCATTTT
>TRBD2|once|TRBJ2-1|TRBV5-1
CASSPNLAANNEQFF
TGTGCCAGCAGCCCCAACCTAGCGGCAAACAATGAGCAGTTCTTC
>TRBD1|once|TRBJ1-5|TRBV19
CASSTISGGSQPQHF
TGTGCCAGTAGTACCATATCAGGGGGAAGTCAGCCCCAGCATTTT
>.|many|TRBJ2-3|TRBV5-1
CASSLVSKNTDTQYF
TGCGCCAGCAGCTTGGTATCAAAGAACACAGATACGCAGTATTTT
>.|.|TRBJ1-6|TRBV27
CASSLSGAPLHF
TGTGCCAGCAGTTTATCGGGGGCACCCCTCCACTTT
>TRBD2|.|TRBJ2-5|TRBV24-1
CATSPGGSGYQETQYF
TGTGCCACCAGTCCCGGTGGTAGCGGGTATCAAGAGACCCAGTACTTC
>TRBD1|.|TRBJ2-3|TRBV9
CASSADRATDTQYF
TGTGCCAGCAGCGCGGACAGGGCCACAGATACGCAGTATTTT
>TRBD2|.|TRBJ2-7|TRBV30
CAGGRASVEQYF
TGTGCAGGCGGGAGGGCCTCGGTCGAGCAGTACTTC
>.|once|TRBJ2-1|TRBV9
CAGSVGISGNEQFF
TGTGCCGGCAGCGTAGGTATTAGCGGCAATGAGCAGTTCTTC
>.|many|TRBJ2-1|TRBV3-1
CASSQDVVRGTYNEQFF
TGTGCCAGCAGCCAAGATGTCGTCAGGGGCACCTACAATGAGCAGTTCTTC
>TRBD2|.|TRBJ2-1|TRBV20-1
CSARESTSGWGEQFF
TGCAGTGCTAGAGAGTCAACTAGCGGATGGGGTGAGCAGTTCTTC
>TRBD1|many|TRBJ2-3|TRBV18
CASSPRDRADTQYF
TGTGCCAGCTCACCTAGGGACAGGGCAGATACGCAGTATTTT
>TRBD1|few|TRBJ2-3|TRBV9
CASSPDRSSTDTQYF
TGTGCCAGCAGCCCGGACAGGAGTAGCACAGATACGCAGTATTTT
>.|few|TRBJ1-1|TRBV10-3
CAATEQMNTEAFF
TGTGCCGCGACCGAGCAGATGAACACTGAAGCTTTCTTT
>.|few|TRBJ2-1|TRBV4-1
CASSYTDLRGNNEQFF
TGCGCCAGCAGCTACACGGACCTACGGGGTAACAATGAGCAGTTCTTC
>TRBD2|few|TRBJ2-1|TRBV20-1
CSAPRPGLAGYNEQFF
TGCAGTGCTCCCCGCCCTGGACTAGCGGGCTACAATGAGCAGTTCTTC
>.|.|TRBJ2-2|TRBV7-7
CASSPSDRTGELFF
TGTGCTAGCAGCCCATCGGACAGAACCGGGGAGCTGTTTTTT
>.|.|TRBJ2-1|TRBV6-1
CASRDQMRDPFF
TGTGCCAGCAGGGACCAGATGCGGGACCCGTTCTTC
>.|many|TRBJ1-1|TRBV5-1
CASREPATGTEAFF
TGCGCCAGCAGGGAGCCCGCCACCGGCACTGAAGCTTTCTTT